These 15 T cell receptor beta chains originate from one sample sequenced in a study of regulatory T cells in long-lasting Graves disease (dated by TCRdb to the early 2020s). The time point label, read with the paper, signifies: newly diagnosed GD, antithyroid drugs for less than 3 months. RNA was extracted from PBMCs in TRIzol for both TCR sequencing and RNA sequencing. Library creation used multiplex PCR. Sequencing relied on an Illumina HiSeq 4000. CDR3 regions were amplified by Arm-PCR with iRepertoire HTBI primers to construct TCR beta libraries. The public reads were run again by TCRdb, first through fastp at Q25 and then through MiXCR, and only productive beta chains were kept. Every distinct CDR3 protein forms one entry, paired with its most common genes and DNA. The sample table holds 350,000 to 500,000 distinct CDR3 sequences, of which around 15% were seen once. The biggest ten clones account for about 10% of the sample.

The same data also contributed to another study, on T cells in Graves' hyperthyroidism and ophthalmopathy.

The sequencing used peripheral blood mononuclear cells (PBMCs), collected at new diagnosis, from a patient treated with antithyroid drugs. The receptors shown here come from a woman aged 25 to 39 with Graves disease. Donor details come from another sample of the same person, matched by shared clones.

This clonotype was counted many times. The CDR3 loop is CASRSDIWTGELFF. The CDR3 region has the DNA TGTGCCAGCAGAAGCGACATATGGACCGGGGAGCTGTTTTTT. The J gene is TRBJ2-2, the V gene TRBV2; D not certain. This CDR3 is built from 14 residues. The germline gives CDR1 SNHLY, CDR2 FYNNEI. Trimming took off 6 bases at V and 5 bases at J, with 13 bases between the two ends.

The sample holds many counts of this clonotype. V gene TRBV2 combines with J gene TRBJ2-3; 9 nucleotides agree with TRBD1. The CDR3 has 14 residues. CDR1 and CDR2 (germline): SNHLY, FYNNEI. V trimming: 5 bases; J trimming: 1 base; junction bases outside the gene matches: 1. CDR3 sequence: CASSWTGGTDTQYF. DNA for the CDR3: TGTGCCAGCAGTTGGACAGGGGGCACAGATACGCAGTATTTT.

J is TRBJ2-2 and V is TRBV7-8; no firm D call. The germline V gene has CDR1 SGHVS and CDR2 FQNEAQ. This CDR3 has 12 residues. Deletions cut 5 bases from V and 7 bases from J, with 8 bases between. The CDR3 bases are TGTGCCAGCAGCGTCGCGGTCGGGGAGCTGTTTTTT. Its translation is CASSVAVGELFF.

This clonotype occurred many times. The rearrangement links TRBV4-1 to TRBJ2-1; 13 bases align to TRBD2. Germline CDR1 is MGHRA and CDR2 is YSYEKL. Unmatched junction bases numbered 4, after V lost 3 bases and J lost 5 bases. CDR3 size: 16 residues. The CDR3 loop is CASSHQGLAGNNEQFF. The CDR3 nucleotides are TGCGCCAGCAGCCACCAGGGACTAGCGGGAAACAATGAGCAGTTCTTC.

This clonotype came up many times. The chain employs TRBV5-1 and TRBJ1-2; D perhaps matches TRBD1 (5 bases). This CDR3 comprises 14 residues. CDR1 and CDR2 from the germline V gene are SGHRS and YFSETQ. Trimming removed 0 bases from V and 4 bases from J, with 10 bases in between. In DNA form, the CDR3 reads TGCGCCAGCAGCTTGGAGGGGAACGGCTATGGCTACACCTTC. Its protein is CASSLEGNGYGYTF.

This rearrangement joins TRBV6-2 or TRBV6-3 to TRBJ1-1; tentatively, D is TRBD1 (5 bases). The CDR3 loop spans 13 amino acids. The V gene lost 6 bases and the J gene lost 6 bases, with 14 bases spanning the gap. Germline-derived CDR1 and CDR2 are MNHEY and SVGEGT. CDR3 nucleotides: TGTGCCAGCAGAGCCCGGGGGGACCCTGAAGCTTTCTTT. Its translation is CASRARGDPEAFF.

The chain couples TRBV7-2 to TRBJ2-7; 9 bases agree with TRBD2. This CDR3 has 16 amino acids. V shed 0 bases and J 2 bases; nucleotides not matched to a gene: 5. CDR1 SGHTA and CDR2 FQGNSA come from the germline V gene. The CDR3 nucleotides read TGTGCCAGCAGCTTAGCGGGTAGCGGGAGTACCTACGAGCAGTACTTC. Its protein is CASSLAGSGSTYEQYF.

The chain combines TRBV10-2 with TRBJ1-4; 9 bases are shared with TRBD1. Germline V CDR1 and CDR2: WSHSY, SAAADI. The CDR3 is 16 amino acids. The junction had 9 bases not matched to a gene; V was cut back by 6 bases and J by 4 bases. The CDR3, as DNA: TGCGCCAGCAGCCCGGGACAGGGACCTTTTAATGAAAAACTGTTTTTT. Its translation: CASSPGQGPFNEKLFF.

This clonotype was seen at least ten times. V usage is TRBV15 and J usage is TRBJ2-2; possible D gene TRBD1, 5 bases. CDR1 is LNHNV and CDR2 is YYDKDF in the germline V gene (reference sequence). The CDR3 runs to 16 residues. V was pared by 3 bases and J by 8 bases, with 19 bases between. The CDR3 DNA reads TGTGCCACCAGCAGTGGCGCGATCATAAGGGGAGGGGAGCTGTTTTTT. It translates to CATSSGAIIRGGELFF. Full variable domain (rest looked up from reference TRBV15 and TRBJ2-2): DAMVIQNPRYQVTQFGKPVTLSCSQTLNHNVMYWYQQKSSQAPKLLFHYYDKDFNNEADTPDNFQSRRPNTSFCFLDIRSPGLGDTAMYLCATSSGAIIRGGELFFGEGSRLTVL.

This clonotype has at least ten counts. DNA of the CDR3: TGTGCCAGCTCACCACAATCTATGGCAGGGAACACCGGGGAGCTGTTTTTT. Encoded protein: CASSPQSMAGNTGELFF. The chain joins TRBV18 to TRBJ2-2, with D unclear. Trimming took off 1 base at V and 1 base at J, with 13 bases between the two ends. The length of the CDR3 is 17 residues. Germline V CDR1 and CDR2: KGHSH, LQKENI.

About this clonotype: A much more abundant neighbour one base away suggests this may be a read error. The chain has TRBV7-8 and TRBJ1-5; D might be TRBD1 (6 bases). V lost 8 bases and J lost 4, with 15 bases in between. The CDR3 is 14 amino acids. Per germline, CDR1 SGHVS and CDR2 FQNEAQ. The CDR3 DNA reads TGTGCCAGCGGCATGCGACAGGAAAATCAGCCCCAGCATTTT. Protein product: CASGMRQENQPQHF.

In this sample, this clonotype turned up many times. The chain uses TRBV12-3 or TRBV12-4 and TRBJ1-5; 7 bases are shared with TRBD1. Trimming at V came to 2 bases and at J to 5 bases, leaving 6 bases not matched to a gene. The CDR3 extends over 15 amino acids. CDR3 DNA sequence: TGTGCCAGCAGTTTACGACAGGGTACAGATCAGCCCCAGCATTTT. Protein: CASSLRQGTDQPQHF.

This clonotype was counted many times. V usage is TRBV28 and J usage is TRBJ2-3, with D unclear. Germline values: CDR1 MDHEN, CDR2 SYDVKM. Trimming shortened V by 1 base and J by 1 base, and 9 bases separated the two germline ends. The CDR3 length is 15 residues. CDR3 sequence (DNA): TGTGCCAGCAGTTTATATATCCTAGGCACAGATACGCAGTATTTT. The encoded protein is CASSLYILGTDTQYF.

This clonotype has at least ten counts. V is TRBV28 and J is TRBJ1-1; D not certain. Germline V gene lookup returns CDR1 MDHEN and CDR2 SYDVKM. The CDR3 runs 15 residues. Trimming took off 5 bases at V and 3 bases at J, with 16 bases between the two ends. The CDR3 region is CASSPGLRLDTEAFF. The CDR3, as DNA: TGTGCCAGCAGTCCCGGACTGCGCTTGGACACTGAAGCTTTCTTT.

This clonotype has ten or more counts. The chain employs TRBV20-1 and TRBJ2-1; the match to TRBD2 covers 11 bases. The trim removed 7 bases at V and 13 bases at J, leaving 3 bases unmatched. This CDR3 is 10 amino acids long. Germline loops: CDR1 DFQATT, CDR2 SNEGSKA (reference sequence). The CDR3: CSGLAGIQFF. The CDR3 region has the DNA TGCAGTGGACTAGCGGGAATTCAGTTCTTC.